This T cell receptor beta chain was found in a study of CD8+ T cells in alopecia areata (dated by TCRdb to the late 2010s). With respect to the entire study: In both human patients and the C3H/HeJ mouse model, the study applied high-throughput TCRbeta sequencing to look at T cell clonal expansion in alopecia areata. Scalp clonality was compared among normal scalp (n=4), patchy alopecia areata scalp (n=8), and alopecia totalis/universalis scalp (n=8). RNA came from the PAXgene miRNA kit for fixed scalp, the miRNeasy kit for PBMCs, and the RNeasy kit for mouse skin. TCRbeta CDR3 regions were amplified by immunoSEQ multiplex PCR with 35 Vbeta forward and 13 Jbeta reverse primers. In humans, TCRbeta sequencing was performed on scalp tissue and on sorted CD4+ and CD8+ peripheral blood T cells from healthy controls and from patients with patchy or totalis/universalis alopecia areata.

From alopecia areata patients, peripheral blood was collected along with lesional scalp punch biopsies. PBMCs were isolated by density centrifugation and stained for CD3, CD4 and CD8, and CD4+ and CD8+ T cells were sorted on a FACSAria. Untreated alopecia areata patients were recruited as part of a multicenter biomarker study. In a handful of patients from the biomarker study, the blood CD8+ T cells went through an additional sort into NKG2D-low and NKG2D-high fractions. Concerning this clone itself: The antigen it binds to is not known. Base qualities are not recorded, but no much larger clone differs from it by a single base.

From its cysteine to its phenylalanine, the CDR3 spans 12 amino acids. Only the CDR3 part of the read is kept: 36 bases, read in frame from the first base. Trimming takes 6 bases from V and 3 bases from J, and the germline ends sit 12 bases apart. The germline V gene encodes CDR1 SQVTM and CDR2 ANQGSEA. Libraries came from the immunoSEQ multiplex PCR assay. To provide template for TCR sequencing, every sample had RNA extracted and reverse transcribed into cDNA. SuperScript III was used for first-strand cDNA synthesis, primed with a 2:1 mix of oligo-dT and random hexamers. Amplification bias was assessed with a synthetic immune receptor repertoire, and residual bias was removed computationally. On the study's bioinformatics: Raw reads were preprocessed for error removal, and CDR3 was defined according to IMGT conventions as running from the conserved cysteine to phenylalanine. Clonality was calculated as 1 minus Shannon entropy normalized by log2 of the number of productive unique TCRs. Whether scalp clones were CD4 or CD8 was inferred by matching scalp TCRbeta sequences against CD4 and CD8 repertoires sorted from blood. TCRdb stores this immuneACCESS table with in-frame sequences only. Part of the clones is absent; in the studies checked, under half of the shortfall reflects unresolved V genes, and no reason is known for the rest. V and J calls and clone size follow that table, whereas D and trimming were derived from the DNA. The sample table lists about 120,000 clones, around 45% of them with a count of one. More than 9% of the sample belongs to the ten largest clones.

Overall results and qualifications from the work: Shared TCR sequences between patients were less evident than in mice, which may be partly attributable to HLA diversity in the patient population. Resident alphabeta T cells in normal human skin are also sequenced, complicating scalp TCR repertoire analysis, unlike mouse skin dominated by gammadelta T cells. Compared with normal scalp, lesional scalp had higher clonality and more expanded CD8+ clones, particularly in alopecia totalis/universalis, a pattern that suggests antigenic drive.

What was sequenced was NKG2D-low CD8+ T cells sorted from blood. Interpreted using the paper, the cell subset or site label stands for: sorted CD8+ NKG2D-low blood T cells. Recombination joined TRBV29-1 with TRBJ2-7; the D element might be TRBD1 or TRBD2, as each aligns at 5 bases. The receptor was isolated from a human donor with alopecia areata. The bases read TGCAGCGTGGAGGACACCTACTACGAGCAGTACTTC. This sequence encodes CSVEDTYYEQYF.